What follows are 18 T cell receptor beta chains derived from one specimen sequenced in a study of T-cell memory formation after mild COVID-19. TCRdb called the 5' RACE reads again in MiXCR, with one record for every CDR3 protein. Of under 250,000 distinct CDR3 sequences in the sample, 15% were seen once. The sample was PBMCs or a T cell subset sorted from them (not recorded which). Receptors were obtained from an adult woman who had mild COVID-19 (a few samples of this study predate the infection). Cell type and time point are not known.

This clonotype was counted between two and nine times. The genes are TRBV18 and TRBJ2-1; D uncertain. The CDR3 sequence is 14 residues long. V gave up 6 bases and J gave up 5 bases, with 14 bases separating them. The germline CDR1 and CDR2 sequences are KGHSH and LQKENI. Here the CDR3 DNA reads TGTGCCAGCTCGATGCTCGCTTCGGACAATGAGCAGTTCTTC. This codes for CASSMLASDNEQFF.

The J gene is TRBJ1-1, the V gene TRBV5-5; D uncertain. V was trimmed by 3 bases and J by 1 base, leaving 10 bases between them. The CDR3 runs to 14 residues. Germline CDR1 and CDR2: SGHKS and YYEKEE (reference sequence). CDR3 sequence (DNA): TGTGCCAGCAGCTGGCAGGTGTCGAACACTGAAGCTTTCTTT. It codes for CASSWQVSNTEAFF.

The V call is TRBV9, the J call TRBJ2-1; possibly TRBD1 or TRBD2 for D (5 bases each). This CDR3 has 13 residues. V lost 4 bases and J 4 bases, leaving 9 bases between the germline ends. Germline values: CDR1 SGDLS, CDR2 YYNGEE. The CDR3 here is CASSPGTYNEQFF. CDR3 bases: TGTGCCAGCAGCCCCGGGACGTACAATGAGCAGTTCTTC.

V is TRBV6-2 or TRBV6-3 and J is TRBJ2-7, with D tentatively TRBD1 (5 bases). The CDR3 has 13 residues. Germline V gives CDR1 MNHEY, CDR2 SVGEGT. With 4 bases removed from V and 7 bases from J, the gap between germline ends came to 14 bases. The CDR3 spells CASSSGMRLEQYF. The CDR3 DNA reads TGTGCCAGCAGTTCAGGGATGCGTTTAGAGCAGTACTTC.

This clonotype was observed a few times. The chain uses TRBV3-1 and TRBJ1-2; the D is unclear. CDR1 and CDR2 (germline): LGHDT, YNNKEL (reference sequence). The CDR3 loop spans 14 amino acids. Trimming stripped 0 bases from V and 5 bases from J, with 10 bases between. For the CDR3, the DNA is TGTGCCAGCAGCCAAGATCGGGATTCATATGGCTACACCTTC. Amino acids: CASSQDRDSYGYTF.

This clonotype was detected only a few times. The CDR3 reads CASSHGLAGGRTDTQYF. The CDR3 region has the DNA TGTGCCAGCAGCCACGGGTTAGCGGGGGGGCGCACAGATACGCAGTATTTT. The V call is TRBV7-9, the J call TRBJ2-3; 11 bases are shared with TRBD2. The CDR3 has 17 residues. The J segment lost 1 base and the V segment lost 5 bases, leaving 8 bases of the junction unmatched. Germline CDR1 reads SEHNR; CDR2 reads FQNEAQ (reference sequence).

The chain links TRBV6-5 to TRBJ2-7; the D call may be TRBD1 or TRBD2 (5 bases each). This CDR3 is built from 14 residues. V shed 2 bases and J shed 6 bases, with 14 bases lying between them. Germline CDR1 MNHEY, CDR2 SVGAGI. This chain's CDR3 is CASSYESGRGEQYF. CDR3 in DNA: TGTGCCAGCAGTTACGAATCGGGGCGCGGCGAGCAGTACTTC.

The rearrangement links TRBV30 to TRBJ2-3; 7 bases agree with TRBD1. With V trimmed by 8 bases and J by 9 bases, 17 bases remained unmatched. The germline CDR1 and CDR2 sequences are GTSNPN and SVGIG (reference sequence). The CDR3 runs to 14 residues. In DNA, the CDR3 is TGTGCCAGAGAACTCACGGGACGAGGGGGCACGCAGTATTTT. It translates to CARELTGRGGTQYF.

This clonotype was counted only a few times. The chain is built from TRBV6-1 and TRBJ1-5, with 8 bases lining up with TRBD1. The V segment lost 4 bases and the J segment 7 bases; nucleotides outside the gene matches: 3. The CDR3 loop spans 13 amino acids. Germline values: CDR1 MNHNS, CDR2 SASEGT. The chain's CDR3 is CASSGTGSQPQHF. DNA of the CDR3: TGTGCCAGCAGTGGGACAGGGAGCCAGCCCCAGCATTTT.

This clonotype was observed a handful of times. This chain uses TRBV6-4 with TRBJ2-6; 11 bases are shared with TRBD1. Per germline, CDR1 MRHNA and CDR2 SNTAGT. Trimming removed 6 bases from V and 1 base from J; junction bases left unmatched: 5. This CDR3 contains 17 residues. The CDR3 region is CASSPGTGGSGANVLTF. Here the CDR3 DNA reads TGTGCCAGCAGCCCCGGGACAGGGGGATCTGGGGCCAACGTCCTGACTTTC.

Only a few counts were recorded for this clonotype. The V and J genes are TRBV20-1 and TRBJ2-3; D may be TRBD2 (5 bases). The CDR3 loop spans 13 amino acids. Trimming stripped 3 bases from V and 3 bases from J, with 10 bases between. Germline V gene lookup returns CDR1 DFQATT and CDR2 SNEGSKA (reference sequence). CDR3 nucleotides: TGCAGTGCTAGCGGCACTAGAACAGATACGCAGTATTTT. It specifies CSASGTRTDTQYF.

This clonotype was counted between two and nine times. V gene TRBV3-1 combines with J gene TRBJ2-7; possible D gene TRBD2, 5 bases. CDR3 size: 14 residues. Germline V gives CDR1 LGHDT, CDR2 YNNKEL (reference sequence). With 1 base removed from V and 3 bases from J, the gap between germline ends came to 10 bases. The chain's CDR3 is CASSQGGSGYEQYF. In DNA form, the CDR3 reads TGTGCCAGCAGCCAAGGAGGGAGCGGCTACGAGCAGTACTTC.

This rearrangement joins TRBV10-3 to TRBJ1-5; possibly TRBD1 for D (5 bases). The CDR3 totals 13 residues. Germline V gene data show CDR1 as ENHRY and CDR2 as SYGVKD. With 7 bases removed from V and 2 bases from J, the gap between germline ends came to 9 bases. CDR3 DNA sequence: TGTGCCATCACCAGGGATGGCAATCAGCCCCAGCATTTT. Protein: CAITRDGNQPQHF.

The chain carries TRBV7-3 and TRBJ1-3; the D is unclear. The germline V and J ends were trimmed by 5 bases and 3 bases, with 23 bases remaining between them. Germline V gives CDR1 SGHTA, CDR2 FQGTGA. The CDR3 has 18 amino acids. CDR3: CASSPKGREGEVGNTIYF. The CDR3 DNA is TGTGCCAGCAGCCCAAAAGGCCGGGAGGGAGAGGTTGGAAACACCATATATTTT.

The gene calls are TRBV7-9 and TRBJ2-1; TRBD2 aligns across 10 bases. The CDR3 consists of 15 residues. V shed 6 bases and J 7 bases; nucleotides not matched to a gene: 9. Germline-derived CDR1 and CDR2 are SEHNR and FQNEAQ (reference sequence). As DNA, the CDR3 is TGTGCCAGCAGGCCTAGCGGGAGAAAGGGAAATGAGCAGTTCTTC. This translates into CASRPSGRKGNEQFF.

CDR3 protein: CASSLRSGRNTGELFF. The CDR3 bases are TGTGCCAGCAGCTTAAGGAGTGGGAGGAACACCGGGGAGCTGTTTTTT. The rearrangement uses TRBV5-5 and TRBJ2-2; D is possibly TRBD2 (5 bases). Deletions cut 2 bases from V and 1 base from J, with 12 bases between. Per germline, CDR1 SGHKS and CDR2 YYEKEE (reference sequence). The CDR3 consists of 16 residues.

Many counts were recorded for this clonotype. The chain couples TRBV20-1 to TRBJ1-1, with 7 positions matching TRBD1. The junction had 7 bases not matched to a gene; V was cut back by 2 bases and J by 1 base. Germline CDR1 and CDR2: DFQATT and SNEGSKA (reference sequence). This CDR3 region has 15 residues. CDR3 in DNA: TGCAGTGCTAGAAAAGGACAGGTGGGGAACACTGAAGCTTTCTTT. This sequence encodes CSARKGQVGNTEAFF.

Only one count was recorded for this clonotype. This chain links TRBV2 with TRBJ2-3, with a weak D call TRBD1 (6 bases). CDR3 length: 15 residues. CDR1 is SNHLY, CDR2 FYNNEI, per germline. Trimming shortened V by 8 bases and J by 4 bases, and 19 bases separated the two germline ends. The CDR3 DNA follows: TGTGCCAGCTGGTCACAGGGCTATCGTGCAGATACGCAGTATTTT. Amino acids: CASWSQGYRADTQYF.